This T cell receptor (beta chain) was recovered during a study of blood T cell repertoires in COVID-19. Study context: Acute-phase and convalescent COVID-19 samples originated in the United States, Italy and Spain. T cells, B-cell-depleted T cells, or PBMCs provided the cDNA or gDNA that served as material.

J lost 6 bases, V lost 4 bases, and 6 bases had no gene match. The length of the CDR3 is 14 residues. Germline CDR1 ENHRY, CDR2 SYGVKD. Enrolled through a virtual design, the participants were between about 18 and 100 years of age and came from 24 US areas. The repertoire was sequenced with immunoSEQ multiplex PCR; TCRdb's copy has only in-frame clones and lacks some. Of around 390,000 clones in the sample, around nine tenths are singletons; the top ten hold roughly 9.4%. This sequence was found in a woman between 45 and 65 years old who had recovered from COVID-19. The sequenced sample was PBMCs or T cells enriched from blood (not recorded which). The V and J genes are TRBV10-3 and TRBJ2-7; 10 bases match TRBD1. CDR3 bases: TGTGCCATCAGTGTAGCCGGGACAGGGGTCGAGCAGTACTTC. This codes for CAISVAGTGVEQYF.